This T cell receptor (beta chain) emerged from a study of T cell responses to AZD1222 COVID-19 vaccine. Study-level results: Spike-specific TCR repertoires showed rising breadth and depth after two AZD1222 doses. Samples come after the peak T cell response, not at day 14. The donor group comprised mostly white British people and more females; the analysis possibly underestimated clonal diversity. A reported finding is that nearly half of spike-specific TCRs target unmutated variant regions.

This clone was recorded a few times. Its antigen is undetermined. The protocol was immunoSEQ multiplex PCR, while the TCRdb copy is restricted to in-frame clones and leaves out a portion. The sample lists 140,000 to 150,000 clones, about 89% occurring once. This CDR3 spans 16 amino acids. V lost 3 bases and J lost 8, with 22 bases in between. The germline CDR1 and CDR2 sequences are MDHEN and SYDVKM. The genes are TRBV28 and TRBJ1-2; a possible D gene is TRBD1 (6 bases). Source: peripheral blood, taken on day 0 of MenACWY control vaccination. The TCR originated in an adult in good health. CDR3 DNA: TGTGCCAGCAGTTTTCTACAGGGCCCCGGAGTGCGGGGCTACACCTTC. Translating gives CASSFLQGPGVRGYTF.